What follows are 21 T cell receptor beta chains derived from one specimen sequenced in a study of T cell responses to AZD1222 COVID-19 vaccine. The repertoire was sequenced with immunoSEQ multiplex PCR; TCRdb's copy has only in-frame clones and lacks some. The sample holds 100,000 to 140,000 clones; just over 90% are singletons and the top ten take 6.2%. Sequenced material: peripheral blood, taken 28 days after the second AZD1222 dose. The receptors come from an adult who received the AZD1222 COVID-19 vaccine.

CDR3 sequence: CASSLAGQGGEQYF. DNA of the CDR3: TGCGCCAGCAGCTTGGCGGGACAGGGGGGCGAGCAGTACTTC. V is TRBV5-1 and J is TRBJ2-7; TRBD1 matches at 11 bases. The V gene's germline CDR1 is SGHRS and CDR2 YFSETQ. Unmatched junction bases numbered 2, after V lost 0 bases and J lost 6 bases. The CDR3 totals 14 residues.

The genes are TRBV10-2 and TRBJ2-3; D is possibly TRBD1 (6 bases). V lost 6 bases and J lost 2, with 21 bases in between. This CDR3 contains 17 residues. The germline CDR1 and CDR2 sequences are WSHSY and SAAADI. In DNA form, the CDR3 reads TGCGCCAGCAGAGTGATGGGGGCGGAAGGATACACAGATACGCAGTATTTT. This sequence encodes CASRVMGAEGYTDTQYF.

The chain joins TRBV13 to TRBJ1-2; 7 bases match TRBD1. The germline gives CDR1 PRHDT, CDR2 FYEKMQ (reference sequence). Trimming at V came to 4 bases and at J to 3 bases, leaving 5 bases not matched to a gene. The length of the CDR3 is 14 residues. The chain's CDR3 is CASSSRQGDYGYTF. The CDR3 DNA follows: TGTGCCAGCAGCTCCAGACAGGGAGACTATGGCTACACCTTC. The full variable domain, rest sourced from reference TRBV13 and TRBJ1-2, is AAGVIQSPRHLIKEKRETATLKCYPIPRHDTVYWYQQGPGQDPQFLISFYEKMQSDKGSIPDRFSAQQFSDYHSELNMSSLELGDSALYFCASSSRQGDYGYTFGSGTRLTVV.

The rearrangement uses TRBV14 and TRBJ2-1; 11 bases line up with TRBD2. This CDR3 contains 18 residues. Trimming at V came to 0 bases and at J to 4 bases, leaving 8 bases not matched to a gene. Germline CDR1 SGHDN, CDR2 FVKESK. This CDR3 reads CASSQDRFLAGGYNEQFF. CDR3 DNA sequence: TGTGCCAGCAGCCAAGATAGGTTCCTAGCGGGGGGATACAATGAGCAGTTCTTC.

The chain has TRBV18 and TRBJ1-4; a possible D gene is TRBD1 (5 bases). The ends were cut back, 3 bases at V and 4 bases at J, with 12 bases in the middle. The germline gives CDR1 KGHSH, CDR2 LQKENI. This CDR3 is 15 amino acids long. In DNA form, the CDR3 reads TGTGCCAGCTCACCTCAGACAGAAAATAATGAAAAACTGTTTTTT. This encodes CASSPQTENNEKLFF.

The rearrangement joins TRBV5-1 to TRBJ2-1; 8 bases map to TRBD2. Germline trimming cut 4 bases from V and 8 bases from J; bases unmatched to any gene: 8. Germline V gene lookup returns CDR1 SGHRS and CDR2 YFSETQ. The CDR3 runs 14 residues. CDR3 in amino acids: CASSPRGGPDEQFF. The CDR3 DNA reads TGCGCCAGCAGCCCACGCGGGGGGCCCGATGAGCAGTTCTTC. Complete variable domain (other parts from reference TRBV5-1 and TRBJ2-1): KAGVTQTPRYLIKTRGQQVTLSCSPISGHRSVSWYQQTPGQGLQFLFEYFSETQRNKGNFPGRFSGRQFSNSRSEMNVSTLELGDSALYLCASSPRGGPDEQFFGPGTRLTVL.

This chain links TRBV6-4 with TRBJ1-6; 9 positions agree with TRBD1. CDR3 length equals 14 residues. J gave up 7 bases and V 4 bases, and 2 bases lay outside the gene matches. Germline V gene sequence: CDR1 MRHNA, CDR2 SNTAGT. CDR3: CASSADRGNSPLHF. CDR3 nucleotide sequence: TGTGCCAGCAGTGCGGACAGGGGAAATTCACCCCTCCACTTT.

The CDR3 bases are TGTGCCACCAGTGACAGGACAGGCGGGGAGGTAGATACGCAGTATTTT. Protein: CATSDRTGGEVDTQYF. This chain links TRBV24-1 with TRBJ2-3; D might be TRBD1 (7 bases). The germline V gene encodes CDR1 KGHDR and CDR2 SFDVKD. Trimming stripped 4 bases from V and 5 bases from J, with 18 bases between. The CDR3 covers 16 residues.

In its sample, this clone was seen a few times. The chain carries TRBV29-1 and TRBJ2-1; 9 nucleotides match TRBD1. CDR3 size: 12 residues. Trimming took 3 bases from V and 8 from J; bases not matched to a gene: 2. Looked up from germline, CDR1 is SQVTM and CDR2 is ANQGSEA. The CDR3 loop is CSVEGQGDEQFF. The CDR3 nucleotides are TGCAGCGTTGAGGGACAGGGCGATGAGCAGTTCTTC.

This chain uses TRBV5-1 with TRBJ2-2; perhaps TRBD2 as D (5 bases). V lost 0 bases, J lost 7 bases, and 7 bases lay in between. Germline V gene lookup returns CDR1 SGHRS and CDR2 YFSETQ. There are 13 residues in the CDR3. CDR3 protein: CASSLDGIGELFF. The CDR3 coding sequence is TGCGCCAGCAGCTTGGACGGGATCGGGGAGCTGTTTTTT.

This chain uses TRBV6-1 with TRBJ2-7, with D hard to call. CDR3 length: 13 residues. Germline-derived CDR1 and CDR2 are MNHNS and SASEGT. V was shortened by 3 bases and J by 4 bases, with 10 bases between the two germline ends. Here the CDR3 reads CASSDRLRYEQYF. Written as DNA, the CDR3 is TGTGCCAGCAGTGATAGACTCCGTTACGAGCAGTACTTC.

V gene TRBV12-3 or TRBV12-4 combines with J gene TRBJ1-2; 9 bases agree with TRBD1. After removal of 6 bases from V and 7 bases from J, the junction contained 6 bases not matched to a gene. The length of the CDR3 is 13 residues. The CDR3 sequence is CASRLQGAGGYTF. CDR3 sequence (DNA): TGTGCCAGCAGGTTACAGGGGGCGGGTGGCTACACCTTC.

This clone has a single count. The V gene is TRBV5-1, the J gene TRBJ2-1, with 9 bases lining up with TRBD2. V shed 3 bases, J shed 2 bases, and the junction held 12 bases outside the gene matches. The CDR3 extends over 18 amino acids. CDR1 and CDR2 from the germline V gene are SGHRS and YFSETQ. This chain's CDR3 is CASSSGGSGGKTYNEQFF. The CDR3 coding sequence is TGCGCCAGCAGCTCGGGCGGTAGCGGGGGCAAGACCTACAATGAGCAGTTCTTC.

The V gene is TRBV5-5, the J gene TRBJ2-3; the match to TRBD1 covers 7 bases. Germline loops: CDR1 SGHKS, CDR2 YYEKEE (reference sequence). This CDR3 comprises 15 residues. V lost 0 bases, J lost 3 bases, and 4 bases stayed unmatched. Written as DNA, the CDR3 is TGTGCCAGCAGCTTGGCGGGACAGTGGACAGATACGCAGTATTTT. Protein: CASSLAGQWTDTQYF.

V gene TRBV7-9 combines with J gene TRBJ1-2; 12 positions agree with TRBD1. V dropped 6 bases and J dropped 6; count of bases not matched to a gene: 8. The CDR3 length is 15 residues. The germline V gene has CDR1 SEHNR and CDR2 FQNEAQ (reference sequence). CDR3 sequence (DNA): TGTGCCAGCAGTTTTGCGGGGACAGGGGGCAATGGCTACACCTTC. Its protein is CASSFAGTGGNGYTF.

V and J are TRBV7-2 and TRBJ1-1; D is possibly TRBD1 (6 bases). This CDR3 region has 14 residues. V lost 2 bases and J lost 2, with 9 bases in between. Per the germline V gene, CDR1 is SGHTA and CDR2 is FQGNSA. CDR3 nucleotide sequence: TGTGCCAGCAGCTTATGGGGGACAAACACTGAAGCTTTCTTT. Encoded protein: CASSLWGTNTEAFF. The entire variable domain, with the rest obtained from reference TRBV7-2 and TRBJ1-1, is as follows: GAGVSQSPSNKVTEKGKDVELRCDPISGHTALYWYRQSLGQGLEFLIYFQGNSAPDKSGLPSDRFSAERTGGSVSTLTIQRTQQEDSAVYLCASSLWGTNTEAFFGQGTRLTVV.

V usage is TRBV2 and J usage is TRBJ1-1; 9 nucleotides agree with TRBD1. V shed 5 bases, J shed 6 bases, and the junction held 13 bases outside the gene matches. The CDR3 runs to 16 residues. CDR1 is SNHLY and CDR2 is FYNNEI in the germline V gene. Here the CDR3 reads CASSSQAGTGKPEAFF. In DNA form, the CDR3 reads TGTGCCAGCAGTTCTCAAGCCGGGACAGGGAAACCTGAAGCTTTCTTT.

The rearrangement uses TRBV3-1 (or the pseudogene TRBV3-2) and TRBJ2-3; 8 nucleotides agree with TRBD2. This CDR3 is built from 18 residues. Germline loops: CDR1 LGHDT, CDR2 YNNKEL (reference sequence). Losses at the gene ends were 4 bases for V and 3 bases for J; bases not matched to a gene: 15. The CDR3 spells CASSLRGYVSGMTDTQYF. The CDR3 DNA reads TGTGCCAGCAGCCTGAGAGGGTATGTTAGCGGGATGACAGATACGCAGTATTTT.

This clone occurred once. V usage is TRBV28 and J usage is TRBJ2-4; unclear D gene. The length of the CDR3 is 16 residues. V lost 7 bases to trimming and J lost 0 bases, with 16 bases between them. Germline V CDR1 and CDR2: MDHEN, SYDVKM. This CDR3 reads CASNSFPDEAKNIQYF. The DNA of the CDR3 is TGTGCCAGCAATTCCTTTCCCGACGAAGCCAAAAACATTCAGTACTTC.

V gene TRBV20-1 combines with J gene TRBJ2-5, with no clear D. The CDR3 length is 11 residues. The ends were cut back, 1 base at V and 2 bases at J, with 2 bases in the middle. The germline V gene has CDR1 DFQATT and CDR2 SNEGSKA (reference sequence). The CDR3 region has the DNA TGCAGTGCTAGAGCACAAGAGACCCAGTACTTC. Its translation: CSARAQETQYF.

This chain links TRBV28 with TRBJ1-2; a weak D match, TRBD1 (6 bases). The CDR3 consists of 12 residues. The V gene's germline CDR1 is MDHEN and CDR2 SYDVKM. The V end lost 5 bases, the J end lost 7 bases, and 11 bases lay between the germline ends. DNA of the CDR3: TGTGCCAGCAGTCCTCGGACAGCTGGCTACACCTTC. It specifies CASSPRTAGYTF.